The 2 T cell receptor beta chains below come from one sample, sequenced in a study of Graves' ophthalmopathy and Graves' hyperthyroidism. Amplifying from RNA transcripts, the study obtained TCR beta CDR3 regions. First-round RT-PCR employed HTBI primers, with a second-round multiplex PCR after it. TCRdb fed the multiplex PCR reads into MiXCR, producing one record per CDR3 protein. The sample includes about 400,000 distinct CDR3 sequences, 15% of them seen just once. Input material: peripheral blood. These receptors were obtained from a woman between 18 and 30 years old with stable Graves' hyperthyroidism.

This clonotype came up a few times. This chain uses TRBV6-1 with TRBJ1-3; 7 bases align to TRBD1. In germline, CDR1 is MNHNS, CDR2 SASEGT. After removal of 5 bases from V and 2 bases from J, the junction contained 3 bases not matched to a gene. CDR3 size: 14 residues. DNA for the CDR3: TGTGCCAGCAGTCAAGGGACAGCTGGAAACACCATATATTTT. It encodes CASSQGTAGNTIYF.

This clonotype was seen repeatedly, ten times or more. This chain links TRBV12-3 or TRBV12-4 with TRBJ1-2, with 7 bases fitting TRBD1. The ends lost 6 bases at V and 5 bases at J; junction bases unmatched: 3. The CDR3 has 12 amino acids. CDR3 in DNA: TGTGCCAGCAGCGGGGACAGTTATGGCTACACCTTC. Encoded protein: CASSGDSYGYTF.